This TCR beta chain is from a study of control samples from healthy donors and cancer patients. Assay used: immunoSEQ multiplex PCR; TCRdb lists only in-frame clones, some missing. The top ten clones hold about 9.5% of a sample with roughly 90,000 clones, 85% to 90% of them seen once. The CDR3 consists of 16 residues. V lost 4 bases to trimming and J lost 3 bases; unmatched junction nucleotides: 6. Per germline, CDR1 LNHDA and CDR2 SQIVND (reference sequence). The TCR comes from a woman aged 50 to 60 with colorectal cancer. Sequencing was performed on PBMCs. The J gene is TRBJ1-5, the V gene TRBV19; 10 bases are a match to TRBD1. CDR3 amino acids: CASSTRDRGPNQPQHF. Here the CDR3 DNA reads TGTGCCAGTAGTACCCGGGACAGGGGACCCAATCAGCCCCAGCATTTT.